The 5 T cell receptor beta chains given below trace back to one sample, sequenced in a study of post-analysis software for immune sequencing data. Study-level points and caveats: TRBV segments more frequent in patients than in controls numbered several and included TRBV5-6, TRBV5-1 and TRBV20-1.

Their recognized antigens are unknown. Unique molecular identifiers had been added to the TCR beta cDNA libraries. TCRdb called the PCR reads again in MiXCR, with one record for every CDR3 protein. The data contain about 820,000 distinct CDR3 sequences, around 53% of them singletons. Input material: blood. These TCRs come from a girl aged 10 to 17 with multiple sclerosis.

The chain recombines TRBV10-3 with TRBJ2-3; unclear D gene. The CDR3 loop spans 16 amino acids. Germline loops: CDR1 ENHRY, CDR2 SYGVKD. Trimming stripped 3 bases from V and 1 base from J, with 14 bases between. This CDR3 is CAISDPPVPRTDTQYF. The CDR3 DNA reads as TGTGCCATCAGTGATCCTCCCGTGCCCCGCACAGATACGCAGTATTTT.

The CDR3 region is CASSSAGTSGSETQYF. CDR3 nucleotide sequence: TGTGCCAGCAGCTCGGCGGGGACTAGCGGGAGTGAGACCCAGTACTTC. The rearrangement links TRBV5-4 to TRBJ2-7; TRBD2 matches 14 bases. The DNA end favors TRBJ2-5, so the J call may be wrong. CDR1 SGHNT and CDR2 YYREEE come from the germline V gene (reference sequence). The CDR3 is 16 amino acids.

This clonotype was detected only a few times. V and J are TRBV14 and TRBJ2-7, with a tentative D call TRBD1 (6 bases). Germline CDR1 and CDR2: SGHDN and FVKESK. CDR3 length: 16 residues. V lost 4 bases, J lost 0 bases, and 16 bases lay in between. The CDR3 DNA sequence: TGTGCCAGCAGCCGGGGGCGGGCAGGAAGCTCCTACGAGCAGTACTTC. Translated: CASSRGRAGSSYEQYF.

The CDR3 protein is CSVRHFGGPLHF. Written as DNA, the CDR3 is TGCAGCGTTAGGCATTTCGGGGGACCCCTCCACTTT. This chain connects TRBV29-1 to TRBJ1-6, with D perhaps matching TRBD1 (5 bases). In germline, CDR1 is SQVTM, CDR2 ANQGSEA. The CDR3 runs 12 residues. V lost 5 bases to trimming and J lost 12 bases, with 14 bases between them.

The V call is TRBV20-1, the J call TRBJ2-7, with 8 bases matching TRBD1. V shed 3 bases and J 3 bases; nucleotides not matched to a gene: 4. The CDR3 has 13 residues. The germline V gene has CDR1 DFQATT and CDR2 SNEGSKA (reference sequence). CDR3 sequence reads: CSASPGGFYEQYF. The CDR3 DNA reads as TGCAGTGCTAGCCCAGGGGGCTTCTACGAGCAGTACTTC.